The 29 T cell receptor beta chains below come from one sample, sequenced in a study of T-cell reconstitution after alpha-beta-depleted transplantation in children. It was with unique molecular identifiers that the TCRbeta library was prepared. TCRdb used MiXCR to reprocess the PCR reads, holding one entry per CDR3 protein. The table records roughly 310,000 distinct CDR3 sequences, approximately 23% of them present only once. Source: PBMCs, mostly from graft donor cells, taken 180 days after TCRalphabeta/CD19-depleted stem cell transplant. All receptors derive from a male patient between 5 and 17 years old who had a stem cell transplant for acute lymphoblastic leukemia, so the T cells may come from the graft donor.

This clonotype was picked up a small number of times. The chain employs TRBV24-1 and TRBJ2-7; D not certain. Germline CDR1 KGHDR, CDR2 SFDVKD. CDR3 length: 14 residues. Trimming stripped 3 bases from V and 2 bases from J, with 10 bases between. CDR3 DNA sequence: TGTGCCACCAGTGATGCGGCCCCTCCCTACGAGCAGTACTTC. Amino acid sequence: CATSDAAPPYEQYF.

This sequence joins TRBV20-1 and TRBJ1-2; possibly TRBD1 for D (5 bases). Germline values: CDR1 DFQATT, CDR2 SNEGSKA (reference sequence). Trimming left V 7 bases short and J 6 bases short, with 21 bases between. This CDR3 spans 14 amino acids. CDR3: CSEKRQSRWDGYTF. Here the CDR3 DNA reads TGCAGTGAAAAAAGACAGTCCCGATGGGATGGCTACACCTTC.

This clonotype came up a few times. The chain joins TRBV2 to TRBJ1-1, with a possible D match to TRBD1 (6 bases). The CDR3 covers 16 residues. In germline, CDR1 is SNHLY, CDR2 FYNNEI. The CDR3 spells CGGPSGGVFLNTEAFF. In nucleotides, the CDR3 is TGTGGGGGGCCGAGTGGGGGGGTTTTCTTGAACACTGAAGCTTTCTTT.

The J gene is TRBJ2-7, the V gene TRBV5-1, with a tentative D call TRBD1 (6 bases). V was clipped by 5 bases and J by 2 bases, with 14 bases between them. The CDR3 extends over 14 amino acids. CDR1 is SGHRS, CDR2 YFSETQ, per germline. The CDR3 loop is CASRRTEQPYEQYF. The CDR3 DNA follows: TGCGCCAGCAGGAGGACAGAACAACCCTACGAGCAGTACTTC.

The chain is built from TRBV7-3 and TRBJ2-1; tentative D call: TRBD2 (6 bases). CDR3 length: 15 residues. V was cut by 1 base and J by 11 bases, with 18 bases left in between. From germline, CDR1 is SGHTA and CDR2 FQGTGA. This chain's CDR3 is CASSLRGSGTDKQFF. DNA for the CDR3: TGTGCCAGCAGCTTAAGGGGATCCGGGACTGATAAGCAGTTCTTC.

The rearrangement links TRBV12-3 or TRBV12-4 to TRBJ2-3; no definite D call. Trimming removed 1 base from V and 6 bases from J, with 5 bases in between. The length of the CDR3 is 12 residues. CDR3 in amino acids: CASSLEVDTQYF. The DNA of the CDR3 is TGTGCCAGCAGTTTAGAGGTGGATACGCAGTATTTT.

The V gene is TRBV12-3 or TRBV12-4, the J gene TRBJ2-1; D uncertain. Between the trimmed V and J ends, which lost 5 bases and 2 bases, there was a span of 7 bases. CDR3 length equals 13 residues. DNA for the CDR3: TGTGCCAGCAGTCACAGACCCTACAATGAGCAGTTCTTC. It yields the protein CASSHRPYNEQFF.

This chain connects TRBV20-1 to TRBJ1-2, with D perhaps TRBD1 (6 bases). The CDR3 is made up of 16 amino acids. V was shortened by 3 bases and J by 4 bases, with 21 bases between the two germline ends. Germline CDR1 reads DFQATT; CDR2 reads SNEGSKA (reference sequence). As DNA, the CDR3 is TGCAGTGCTAGTAGGGGGGGCCGCGGATTTAGCTATGGCTACACCTTC. Translation gives CSASRGGRGFSYGYTF.

The chain employs TRBV5-1 and TRBJ1-3, with D unclear. Trimming left V 4 bases short and J 0 bases short, with 8 bases between. The CDR3 sequence is 14 residues long. The V gene's germline CDR1 is SGHRS and CDR2 YFSETQ. The CDR3 spells CASSGGNSGNTIYF. The CDR3 region has the DNA TGCGCCAGCAGCGGAGGGAACTCTGGAAACACCATATATTTT.

This chain uses TRBV19 with TRBJ2-1, with 10 bases fitting TRBD2. J was trimmed by 4 bases and V by 3 bases; bases with no gene match: 6. The CDR3 length is 16 residues. CDR1 is LNHDA and CDR2 is SQIVND in the germline V gene (reference sequence). CDR3 nucleotides: TGTGCCAGTAGTATCACAGCGGGAGGGAAATACAATGAGCAGTTCTTC. Its translation is CASSITAGGKYNEQFF.

The chain joins TRBV19 to TRBJ1-2; D is possibly TRBD1 (6 bases). This CDR3 is 13 amino acids long. The V gene's germline CDR1 is LNHDA and CDR2 SQIVND (reference sequence). V gave up 7 bases and J gave up 6 bases, with 15 bases separating them. Here the CDR3 DNA reads TGTGCCAGTACCGCGGACAGCCCAAATGGCTACACCTTC. Its protein is CASTADSPNGYTF.

J is TRBJ2-5 and V is TRBV4-3, with D unclear. The CDR3 totals 13 residues. V lost 1 base and J lost 3, with 6 bases in between. Germline CDR1 is LGHNA and CDR2 is YSLEER. The CDR3 sequence is CASSQALEETQYF. The CDR3 nucleotides are TGCGCCAGCAGCCAAGCCCTAGAAGAGACCCAGTACTTC.

The chain employs TRBV5-1 and TRBJ2-2, with 9 bases lining up with TRBD2. The CDR3 extends over 17 amino acids. Per the germline V gene, CDR1 is SGHRS and CDR2 is YFSETQ. V was pared by 3 bases and J by 4 bases, with 10 bases of the junction left unmatched. The DNA for the CDR3 is TGCGCCAGCAGCTCGCCGTCGACTAGCGGAGTCACCGGGGAGCTGTTTTTT. This encodes CASSSPSTSGVTGELFF.

This clonotype was seen a few times. The chain is built from TRBV5-1 and TRBJ1-1; no firm D call. This CDR3 contains 12 residues. Germline V gene sequence: CDR1 SGHRS, CDR2 YFSETQ. V was pared by 3 bases and J by 7 bases, with 10 bases between. DNA of the CDR3: TGCGCCAGCAGCTCGGTCGGCCTTGAAGCTTTCTTT. Translating it yields CASSSVGLEAFF.

The rearrangement uses TRBV20-1 and TRBJ2-1, with 8 bases matching TRBD1. With 3 bases clipped from V and 6 bases from J, the junction kept 7 bases outside the gene matches. The CDR3 spans 14 residues. Germline CDR1 and CDR2: DFQATT and SNEGSKA (reference sequence). CDR3 residues: CSARHRGTINEQFF. For the CDR3, the DNA is TGCAGTGCTAGGCACAGGGGGACCATCAATGAGCAGTTCTTC.

The chain uses TRBV7-3 and TRBJ1-1, with a weak D call TRBD1 (6 bases). The CDR3 length is 16 residues. V was pared by 2 bases and J by 2 bases, with 15 bases between. Germline V gives CDR1 SGHTA, CDR2 FQGTGA. CDR3 in DNA: TGTGCCAGCAGCTTATACCGGGGTGGGGGCAACACTGAAGCTTTCTTT. It specifies CASSLYRGGGNTEAFF.

Concerning this clonotype itself: Sequence at one end of the junction differs from germline and may be a read error. This chain connects TRBV12-3 or TRBV12-4 to TRBJ2-5; 12 bases are a match to TRBD2. This CDR3 spans 18 amino acids. The CDR3 loop is CASCFGLAGGGSQETQYF. DNA for the CDR3: TGTGCCAGCTGTTTTGGGCTAGCGGGAGGGGGGTCCCAAGAGACCCAGTACTTC.

This chain links TRBV6-1 with TRBJ2-1; no reliable D call. The CDR3 sequence is 15 residues long. The germline V gene encodes CDR1 MNHNS and CDR2 SASEGT. V was pared by 4 bases and J by 0 bases, with 10 bases between. The chain's CDR3 is CASSGVILSYNEQFF. The CDR3, as DNA: TGTGCCAGCAGTGGTGTCATCCTCTCCTACAATGAGCAGTTCTTC.

The chain links TRBV7-2 to TRBJ2-1, with TRBD2 identical over 11 bases. In germline, CDR1 is SGHTA, CDR2 FQGNSA. The CDR3 sequence is 21 residues long. With V trimmed by 0 bases and J by 0 bases, 13 bases remained unmatched. In DNA, the CDR3 is TGTGCCAGCAGCTTAGCCCCGGGGGGACTAGCGGCTCAGAGCTCCTACAATGAGCAGTTCTTC. Its translation is CASSLAPGGLAAQSSYNEQFF.

There are many counts of this clonotype. The gene calls are TRBV5-1 and TRBJ2-2; a weak D match, TRBD2 (6 bases). This CDR3 has 14 residues. CDR1 is SGHRS and CDR2 is YFSETQ in the germline V gene. Trimming removed 5 bases from V and 1 base from J, with 9 bases in between. The CDR3 region has the DNA TGCGCCAGCAGTAGCGGTTTGAACACCGGGGAGCTGTTTTTT. It codes for CASSSGLNTGELFF.

This clonotype was found many times. This chain links TRBV4-2 with TRBJ2-2; TRBD2 is a possible D gene (5 bases). The germline V gene encodes CDR1 LGHNA and CDR2 YNFKEQ. CDR3 length: 16 amino acids. The germline V and J ends were trimmed by 1 base and 1 base, with 10 bases remaining between them. CDR3 loop: CASSQVYGVNTGELFF. In DNA, the CDR3 is TGTGCCAGCAGCCAAGTTTACGGGGTGAACACCGGGGAGCTGTTTTTT.

This clonotype occurred a few times. CDR3 protein: CASSLGTVGPYEQYF. DNA of the CDR3: TGTGCCAGCAGCCTTGGGACAGTAGGCCCCTACGAGCAGTACTTC. The chain carries TRBV5-6 and TRBJ2-7; 7 nucleotides match TRBD1. The CDR3 totals 15 residues. The trim removed 4 bases at V and 2 bases at J, leaving 9 bases unmatched. Germline V gene lookup returns CDR1 SGHDT and CDR2 YYEEEE.

This clonotype was detected many times. The chain couples TRBV29-1 to TRBJ1-2, with 9 bases lining up with TRBD1. The germline V gene has CDR1 SQVTM and CDR2 ANQGSEA. Trimming at V came to 3 bases and at J to 8 bases, leaving 10 bases not matched to a gene. This CDR3 has 14 amino acids. Here the CDR3 reads CSVDWDRAPLGYTF. CDR3 nucleotide sequence: TGCAGCGTTGATTGGGACAGGGCACCATTGGGCTACACCTTC.

This clonotype came up a few times. The chain is built from TRBV25-1 and TRBJ1-5; tentatively, D is TRBD1 (5 bases). Trimming removed 4 bases at V and 1 base at J, with 8 bases between. In germline, CDR1 is MGHDK, CDR2 SYGVNS. The CDR3 spans 14 residues. The CDR3 spells CASSGGVSNQPQHF. The CDR3 DNA follows: TGTGCCAGCAGTGGGGGCGTAAGCAATCAGCCCCAGCATTTT.

There are a few counts of this clonotype. The chain's CDR3 is CASSLADRLAGGYEQYF. CDR3 bases: TGCGCCAGCAGCTTGGCCGACAGGCTAGCGGGAGGATACGAGCAGTACTTC. The chain carries TRBV5-1 and TRBJ2-7; TRBD2 aligns across 11 bases. V shed 0 bases, J shed 4 bases, and the junction held 9 bases outside the gene matches. CDR3 length equals 17 residues. CDR1 is SGHRS, CDR2 YFSETQ, per germline.

The V gene is TRBV20-1, the J gene TRBJ1-5; D is ambiguous. In germline, CDR1 is DFQATT, CDR2 SNEGSKA (reference sequence). This CDR3 has 15 residues. V was clipped by 5 bases and J by 0 bases, with 14 bases between them. CDR3 DNA sequence: TGCAGTGCTCAGAAGGGCCCCTATAGCAATCAGCCCCAGCATTTT. The encoded protein is CSAQKGPYSNQPQHF.

CDR3 bases: TGTGCCGAGGGACTAGCGGGAGGTACCGCGCGATGGGGGCAGTTCTTC. Its protein product is CAEGLAGGTARWGQFF. The chain recombines TRBV12-3 or TRBV12-4 with TRBJ2-1; 15 nucleotides align to TRBD2. The CDR3 extends over 16 amino acids. J lost 12 bases, V lost 11 bases, and 17 bases had no gene match.

This chain joins TRBV6-5 and TRBJ2-2; a possible D gene is TRBD1 (6 bases). From germline, CDR1 is MNHEY and CDR2 SVGAGI. The CDR3 is 16 residues long. Trimming left V 0 bases short and J 1 base short, with 9 bases between. Here the CDR3 reads CASSYSIRGNTGELFF. CDR3 nucleotides: TGTGCCAGCAGTTACTCGATCAGGGGGAACACCGGGGAGCTGTTTTTT.

In its sample, this clonotype was seen a few times. The V gene is TRBV15, the J gene TRBJ2-7; D gene ambiguous. The CDR3 is made up of 14 amino acids. Germline CDR1 LNHNV, CDR2 YYDKDF (reference sequence). V was shortened by 0 bases and J by 2 bases, with 8 bases between the two germline ends. In DNA, the CDR3 is TGTGCCACCAGCAGAGACAGGTCGACCTACGAGCAGTACTTC. This codes for CATSRDRSTYEQYF.